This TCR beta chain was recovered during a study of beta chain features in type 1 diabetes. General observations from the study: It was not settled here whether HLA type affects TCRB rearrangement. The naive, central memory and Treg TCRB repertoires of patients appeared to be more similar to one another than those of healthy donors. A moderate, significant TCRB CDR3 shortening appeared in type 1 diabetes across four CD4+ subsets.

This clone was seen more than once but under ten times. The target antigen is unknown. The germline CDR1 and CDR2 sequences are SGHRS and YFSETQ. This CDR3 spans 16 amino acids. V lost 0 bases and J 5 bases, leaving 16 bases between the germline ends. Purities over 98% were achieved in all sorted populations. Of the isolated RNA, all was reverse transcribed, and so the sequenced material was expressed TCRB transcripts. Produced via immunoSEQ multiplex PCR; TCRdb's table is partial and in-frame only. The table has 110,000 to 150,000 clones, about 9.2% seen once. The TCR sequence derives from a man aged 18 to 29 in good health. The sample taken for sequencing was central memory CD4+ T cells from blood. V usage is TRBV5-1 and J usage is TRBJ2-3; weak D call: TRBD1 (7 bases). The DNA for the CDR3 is TGCGCCAGCAGCTTGGGACAGGGAGGATTCCAAGATACGCAGTATTTT. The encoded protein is CASSLGQGGFQDTQYF.